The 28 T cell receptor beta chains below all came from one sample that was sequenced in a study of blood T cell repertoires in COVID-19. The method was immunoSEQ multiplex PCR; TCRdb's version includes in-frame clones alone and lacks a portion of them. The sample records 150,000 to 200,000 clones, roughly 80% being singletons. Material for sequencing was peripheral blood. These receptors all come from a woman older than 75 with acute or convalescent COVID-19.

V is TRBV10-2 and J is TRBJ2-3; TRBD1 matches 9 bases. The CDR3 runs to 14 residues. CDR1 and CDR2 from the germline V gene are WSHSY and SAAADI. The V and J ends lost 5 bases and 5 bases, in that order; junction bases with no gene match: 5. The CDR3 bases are TGCGCCAGCAGTCCTACAGGGGGCCGAGATACGCAGTATTTT. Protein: CASSPTGGRDTQYF.

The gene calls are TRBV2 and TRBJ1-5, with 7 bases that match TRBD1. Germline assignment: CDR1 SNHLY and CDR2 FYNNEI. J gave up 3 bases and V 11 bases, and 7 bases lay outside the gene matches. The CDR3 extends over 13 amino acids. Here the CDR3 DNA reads TGTGCCGCCCGGGGGACAGTCAATCAGCCCCAGCATTTT. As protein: CAARGTVNQPQHF. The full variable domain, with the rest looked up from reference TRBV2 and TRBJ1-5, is EPEVTQTPSHQVTQMGQEVILRCVPISNHLYFYWYRQILGQKVEFLVSFYNNEISEKSEIFDDQFSVERPDGSNFTLKIRSTKLEDSAMYFCAARGTVNQPQHFGDGTRLSIL.

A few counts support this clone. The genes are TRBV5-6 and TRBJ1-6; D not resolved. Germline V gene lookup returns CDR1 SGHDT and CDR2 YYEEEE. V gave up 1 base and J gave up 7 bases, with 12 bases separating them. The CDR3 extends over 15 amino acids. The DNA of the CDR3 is TGTGCCAGCAGCTTGCATTCAGGCGAGAATTCACCCCTCCACTTT. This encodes CASSLHSGENSPLHF.

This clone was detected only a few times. The CDR3 here is CASSFAGNYGYTF. The CDR3 nucleotides read TGTGCCAGCAGTTTCGCAGGGAACTATGGCTACACCTTC. V gene TRBV27 combines with J gene TRBJ1-2, with D perhaps matching TRBD1 (5 bases). The germline CDR1 and CDR2 sequences are MNHEY and SMNVEV (reference sequence). The CDR3 contains 13 residues. Trimming cost V 3 bases and J 2 bases, with 7 bases left between them.

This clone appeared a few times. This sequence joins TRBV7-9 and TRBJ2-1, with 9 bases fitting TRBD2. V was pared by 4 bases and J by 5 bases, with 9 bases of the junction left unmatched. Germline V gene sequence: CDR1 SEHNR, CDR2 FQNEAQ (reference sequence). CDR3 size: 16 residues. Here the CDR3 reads CASSSQAGGANNEQFF. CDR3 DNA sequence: TGTGCCAGCAGCTCACAAGCGGGGGGAGCAAACAATGAGCAGTTCTTC.

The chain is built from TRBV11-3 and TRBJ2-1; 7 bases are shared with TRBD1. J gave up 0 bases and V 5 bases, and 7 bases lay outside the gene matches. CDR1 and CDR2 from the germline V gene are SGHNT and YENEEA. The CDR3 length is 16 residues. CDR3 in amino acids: CASSDGQVSSYNEQFF. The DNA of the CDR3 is TGTGCCAGCAGCGACGGACAGGTTAGCTCCTACAATGAGCAGTTCTTC.

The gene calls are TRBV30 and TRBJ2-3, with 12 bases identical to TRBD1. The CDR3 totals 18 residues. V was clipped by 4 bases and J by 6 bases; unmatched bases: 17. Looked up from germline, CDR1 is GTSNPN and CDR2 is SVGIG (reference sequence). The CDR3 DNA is TGTGCCTGGACCAGGGGCTTAACCGGGACAGGGGGCTTGGATACGCAGTATTTT. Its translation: CAWTRGLTGTGGLDTQYF.

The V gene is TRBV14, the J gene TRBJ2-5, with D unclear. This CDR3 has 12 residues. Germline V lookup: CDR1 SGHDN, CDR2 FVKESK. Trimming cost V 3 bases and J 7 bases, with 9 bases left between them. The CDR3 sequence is CASSQQVGTQYF. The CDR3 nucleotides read TGTGCCAGCAGCCAGCAGGTCGGGACCCAGTACTTC.

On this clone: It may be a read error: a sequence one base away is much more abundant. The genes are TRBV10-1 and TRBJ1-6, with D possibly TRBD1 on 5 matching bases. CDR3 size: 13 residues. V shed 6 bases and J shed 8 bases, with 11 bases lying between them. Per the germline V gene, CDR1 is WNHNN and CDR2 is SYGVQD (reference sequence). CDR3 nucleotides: TGCGCCAGCAGCTTGGGGGGTGATTCACCCCTCCACTTT. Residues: CASSLGGDSPLHF.

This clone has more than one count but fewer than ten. CDR3: CAWSVGSSGNTIYF. CDR3 in DNA: TGTGCCTGGAGCGTCGGGAGCTCTGGAAACACCATATATTTT. The rearrangement joins TRBV30 to TRBJ1-3; D remains unclear. There are 14 residues in the CDR3. V lost 3 bases and J 0 bases, leaving 9 bases between the germline ends. Germline values: CDR1 GTSNPN, CDR2 SVGIG (reference sequence).

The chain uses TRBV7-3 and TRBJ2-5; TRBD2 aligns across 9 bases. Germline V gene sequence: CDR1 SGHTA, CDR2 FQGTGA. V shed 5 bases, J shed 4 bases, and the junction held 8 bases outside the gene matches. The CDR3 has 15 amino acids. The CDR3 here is CASSPWASGVETQYF. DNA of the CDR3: TGTGCCAGCAGCCCGTGGGCTAGCGGGGTAGAGACCCAGTACTTC.

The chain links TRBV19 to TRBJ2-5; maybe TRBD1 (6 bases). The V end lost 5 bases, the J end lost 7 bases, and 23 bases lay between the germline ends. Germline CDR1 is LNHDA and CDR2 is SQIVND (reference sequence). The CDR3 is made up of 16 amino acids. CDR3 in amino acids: CASSFSGTPLTGTQYF. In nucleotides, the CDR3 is TGTGCCAGTAGTTTCTCCGGGACACCTCTCACGGGGACCCAGTACTTC.

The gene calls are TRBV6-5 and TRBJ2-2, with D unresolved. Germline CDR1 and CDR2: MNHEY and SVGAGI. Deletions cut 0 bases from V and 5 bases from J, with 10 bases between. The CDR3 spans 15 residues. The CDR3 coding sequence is TGTGCCAGCAGTTACTCGGAGCAGCTTACCGGGGAGCTGTTTTTT. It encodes CASSYSEQLTGELFF.

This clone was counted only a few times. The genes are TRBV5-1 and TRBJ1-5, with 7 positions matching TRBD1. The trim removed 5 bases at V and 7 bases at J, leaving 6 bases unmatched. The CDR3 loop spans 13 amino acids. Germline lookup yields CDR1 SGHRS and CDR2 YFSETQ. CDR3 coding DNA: TGCGCCAGCAGGGGGACAGACGACCAGCCCCAGCATTTT. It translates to CASRGTDDQPQHF.

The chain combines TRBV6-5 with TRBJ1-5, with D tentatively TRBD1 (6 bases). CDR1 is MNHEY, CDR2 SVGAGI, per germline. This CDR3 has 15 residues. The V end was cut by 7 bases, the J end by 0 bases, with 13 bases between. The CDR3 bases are TGTGCCAGCAACCGGCAGGGGAATAGCAATCAGCCCCAGCATTTT. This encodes CASNRQGNSNQPQHF.

CDR3 DNA sequence: TGTGCCAGTAGATCGGACGTCAGGGGGCATTCAGATACGCAGTATTTT. Translated, it gives CASRSDVRGHSDTQYF. The chain recombines TRBV19 with TRBJ2-3; TRBD1 agrees at 8 bases. CDR1 and CDR2 (germline): LNHDA, SQIVND (reference sequence). Trimming took 6 bases from V and 4 from J; bases not matched to a gene: 12. There are 16 residues in the CDR3.

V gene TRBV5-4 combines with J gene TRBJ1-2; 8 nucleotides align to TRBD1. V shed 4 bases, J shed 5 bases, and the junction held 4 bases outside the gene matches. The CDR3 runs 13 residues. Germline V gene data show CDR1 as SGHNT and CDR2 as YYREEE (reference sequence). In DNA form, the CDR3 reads TGTGCCAGCAGCCTGGGACAGGAGTATGGCTACACCTTC. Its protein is CASSLGQEYGYTF.

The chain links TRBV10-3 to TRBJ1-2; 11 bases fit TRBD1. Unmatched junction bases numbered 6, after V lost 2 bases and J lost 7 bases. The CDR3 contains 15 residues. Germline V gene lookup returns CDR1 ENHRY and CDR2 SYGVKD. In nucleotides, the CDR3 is TGTGCCATCAGTGAGGAGGACAGGGGGCAGATTGGCTACACCTTC. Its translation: CAISEEDRGQIGYTF.

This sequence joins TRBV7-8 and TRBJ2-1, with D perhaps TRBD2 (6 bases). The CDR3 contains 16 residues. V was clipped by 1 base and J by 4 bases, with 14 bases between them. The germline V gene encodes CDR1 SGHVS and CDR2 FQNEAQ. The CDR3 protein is CASSLVRVSGYNEQFF. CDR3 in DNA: TGTGCCAGCAGCTTAGTACGCGTTAGCGGATACAATGAGCAGTTCTTC.

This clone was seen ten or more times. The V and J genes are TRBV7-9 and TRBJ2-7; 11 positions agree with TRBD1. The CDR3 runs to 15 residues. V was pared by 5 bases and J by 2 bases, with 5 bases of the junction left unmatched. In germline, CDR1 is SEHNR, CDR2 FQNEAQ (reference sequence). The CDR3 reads CASSGEGQGAYEQYF. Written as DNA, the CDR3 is TGTGCCAGCAGCGGAGAGGGACAGGGGGCCTACGAGCAGTACTTC.

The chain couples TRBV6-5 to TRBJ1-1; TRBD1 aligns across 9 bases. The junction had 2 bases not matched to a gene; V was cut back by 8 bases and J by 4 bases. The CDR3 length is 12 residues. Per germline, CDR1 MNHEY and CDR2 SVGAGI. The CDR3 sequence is CASQTGGTEAFF. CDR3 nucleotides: TGTGCCAGCCAGACAGGGGGCACTGAAGCTTTCTTT.

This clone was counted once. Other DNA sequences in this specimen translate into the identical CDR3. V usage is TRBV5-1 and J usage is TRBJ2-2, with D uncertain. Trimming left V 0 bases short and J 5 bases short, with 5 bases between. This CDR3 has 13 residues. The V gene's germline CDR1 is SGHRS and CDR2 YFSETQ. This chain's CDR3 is CASSLDRTGELFF. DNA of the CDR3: TGCGCCAGCAGCTTGGATCGGACCGGGGAGCTGTTTTTT. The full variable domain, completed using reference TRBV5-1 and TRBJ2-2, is KAGVTQTPRYLIKTRGQQVTLSCSPISGHRSVSWYQQTPGQGLQFLFEYFSETQRNKGNFPGRFSGRQFSNSRSEMNVSTLELGDSALYLCASSLDRTGELFFGEGSRLTVL.

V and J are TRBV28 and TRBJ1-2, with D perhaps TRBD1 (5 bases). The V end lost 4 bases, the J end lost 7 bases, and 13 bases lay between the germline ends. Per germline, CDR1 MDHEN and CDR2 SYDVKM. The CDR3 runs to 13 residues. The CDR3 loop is CASSYPGGGGYTF. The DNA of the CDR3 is TGTGCCAGCAGTTACCCCGGGGGGGGTGGCTACACCTTC.

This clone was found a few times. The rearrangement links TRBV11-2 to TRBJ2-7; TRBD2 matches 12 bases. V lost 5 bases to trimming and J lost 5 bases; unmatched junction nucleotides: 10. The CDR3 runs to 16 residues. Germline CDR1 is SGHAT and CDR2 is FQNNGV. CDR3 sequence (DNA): TGTGCCAGCAGCCGTTTCACTAGCGGGAGGCGGAACGAGCAGTACTTC. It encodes CASSRFTSGRRNEQYF.

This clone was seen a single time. This chain's CDR3 is CASILQVNTGELFF. DNA of the CDR3: TGTGCCAGCATCCTACAGGTGAACACCGGGGAGCTGTTTTTT. The gene calls are TRBV5-8 and TRBJ2-2, with D maybe TRBD1 (5 bases). CDR1 and CDR2 (germline): SGHTS, YDEGEE. This CDR3 is built from 14 residues. V was clipped by 6 bases and J by 1 base, with 10 bases between them.

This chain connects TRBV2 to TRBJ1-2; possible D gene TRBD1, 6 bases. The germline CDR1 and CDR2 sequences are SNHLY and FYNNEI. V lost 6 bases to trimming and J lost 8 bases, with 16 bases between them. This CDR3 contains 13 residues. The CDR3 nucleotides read TGTGCCAGCAGCATGGGACAAAACGGCGGCTACACCTTC. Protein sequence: CASSMGQNGGYTF.

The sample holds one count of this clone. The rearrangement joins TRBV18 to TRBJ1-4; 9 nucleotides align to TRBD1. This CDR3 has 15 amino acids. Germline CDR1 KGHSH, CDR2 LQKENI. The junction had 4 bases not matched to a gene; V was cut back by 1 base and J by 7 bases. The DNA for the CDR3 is TGTGCCAGCTCACCACTGGGACAGGGTGGTGAAAAACTGTTTTTT. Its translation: CASSPLGQGGEKLFF.

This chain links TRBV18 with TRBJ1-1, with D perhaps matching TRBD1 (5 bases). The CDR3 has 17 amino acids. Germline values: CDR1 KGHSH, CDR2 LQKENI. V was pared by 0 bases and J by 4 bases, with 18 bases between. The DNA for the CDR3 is TGTGCCAGCTCACCACCGACCGGGACTCTGGGCCCCACTGAAGCTTTCTTT. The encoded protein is CASSPPTGTLGPTEAFF. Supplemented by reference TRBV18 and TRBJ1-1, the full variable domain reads NAGVMQNPRHLVRRRGQEARLRCSPMKGHSHVYWYRQLPEEGLKFMVYLQKENIIDESGMPKERFSAEFPKEGPSILRIQQVVRGDSAAYFCASSPPTGTLGPTEAFFGQGTRLTVV.